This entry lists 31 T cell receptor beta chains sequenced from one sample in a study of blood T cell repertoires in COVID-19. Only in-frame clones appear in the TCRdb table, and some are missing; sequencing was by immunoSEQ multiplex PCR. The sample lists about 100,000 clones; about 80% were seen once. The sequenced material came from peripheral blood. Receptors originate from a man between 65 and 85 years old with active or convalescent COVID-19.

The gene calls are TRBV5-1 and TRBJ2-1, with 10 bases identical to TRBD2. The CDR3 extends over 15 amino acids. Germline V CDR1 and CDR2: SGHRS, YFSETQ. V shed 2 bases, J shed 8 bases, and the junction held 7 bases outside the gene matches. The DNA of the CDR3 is TGCGCCAGCAGCTTCGATAGCGGGGGGAGAGATGAGCAGTTCTTC. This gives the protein CASSFDSGGRDEQFF.

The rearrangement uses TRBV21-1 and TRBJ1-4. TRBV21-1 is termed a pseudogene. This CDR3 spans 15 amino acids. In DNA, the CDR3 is TGTGCCAGCAGCAAATCGCGGCCACTCTCCAAAAAACTGTTTTTT. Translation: CASSKSRPLSKKLFF.

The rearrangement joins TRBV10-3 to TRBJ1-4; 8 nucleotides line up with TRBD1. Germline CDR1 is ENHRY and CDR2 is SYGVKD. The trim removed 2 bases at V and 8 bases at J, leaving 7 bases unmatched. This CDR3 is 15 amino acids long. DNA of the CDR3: TGTGCCATCAGTGAGCGGACAGGGCTAGAGGAAAAACTGTTTTTT. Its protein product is CAISERTGLEEKLFF.

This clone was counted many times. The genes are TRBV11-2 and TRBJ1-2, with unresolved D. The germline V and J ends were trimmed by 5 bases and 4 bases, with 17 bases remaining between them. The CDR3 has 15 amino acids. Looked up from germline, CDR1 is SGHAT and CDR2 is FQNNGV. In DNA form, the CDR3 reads TGTGCCAGCAGCATTAGCCCCGGCTTAGGCTATGGCTACACCTTC. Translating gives CASSISPGLGYGYTF.

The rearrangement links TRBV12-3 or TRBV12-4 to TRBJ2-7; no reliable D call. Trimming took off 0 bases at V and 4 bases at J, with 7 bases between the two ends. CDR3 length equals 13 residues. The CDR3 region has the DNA TGTGCCAGCAGTTTAGCCTCAGGATACGAGCAGTACTTC. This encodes CASSLASGYEQYF.

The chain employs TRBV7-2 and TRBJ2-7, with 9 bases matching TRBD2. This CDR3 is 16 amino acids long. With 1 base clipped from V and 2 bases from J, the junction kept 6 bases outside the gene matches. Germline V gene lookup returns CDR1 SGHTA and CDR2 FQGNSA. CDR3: CASSLDGGLATYEQYF. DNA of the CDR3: TGTGCCAGCAGCTTAGACGGGGGACTAGCAACCTACGAGCAGTACTTC.

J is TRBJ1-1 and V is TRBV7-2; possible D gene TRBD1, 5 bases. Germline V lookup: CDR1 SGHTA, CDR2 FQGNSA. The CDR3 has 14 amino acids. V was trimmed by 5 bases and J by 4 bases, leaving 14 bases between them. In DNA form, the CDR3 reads TGTGCCAGCAGCCCAGGGATAAGGGCCACTGAAGCTTTCTTT. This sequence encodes CASSPGIRATEAFF.

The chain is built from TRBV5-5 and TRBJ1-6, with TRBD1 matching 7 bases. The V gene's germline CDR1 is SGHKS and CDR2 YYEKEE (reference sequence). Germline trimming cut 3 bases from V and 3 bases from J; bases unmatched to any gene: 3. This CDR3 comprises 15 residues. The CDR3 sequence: CASSYRGIYNSPLHF. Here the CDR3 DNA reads TGTGCCAGCAGCTACAGGGGTATCTATAATTCACCCCTCCACTTT.

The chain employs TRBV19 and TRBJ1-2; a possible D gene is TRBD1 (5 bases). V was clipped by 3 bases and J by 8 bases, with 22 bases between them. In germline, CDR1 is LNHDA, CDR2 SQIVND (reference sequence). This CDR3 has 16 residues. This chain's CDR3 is CASSMGPGRGLYGYTF. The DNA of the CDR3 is TGTGCCAGTAGTATGGGTCCGGGTCGGGGGTTGTACGGCTACACCTTC.

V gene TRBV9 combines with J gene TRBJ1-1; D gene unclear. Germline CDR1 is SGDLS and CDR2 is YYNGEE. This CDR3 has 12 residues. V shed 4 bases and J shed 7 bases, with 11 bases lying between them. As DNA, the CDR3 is TGTGCCAGCAGCCCCGAGGATAGTGAAGCTTTCTTT. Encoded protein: CASSPEDSEAFF. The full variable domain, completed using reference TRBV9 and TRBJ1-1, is DSGVTQTPKHLITATGQRVTLRCSPRSGDLSVYWYQQSLDQGLQFLIQYYNGEERAKGNILERFSAQQFPDLHSELNLSSLELGDSALYFCASSPEDSEAFFGQGTRLTVV.

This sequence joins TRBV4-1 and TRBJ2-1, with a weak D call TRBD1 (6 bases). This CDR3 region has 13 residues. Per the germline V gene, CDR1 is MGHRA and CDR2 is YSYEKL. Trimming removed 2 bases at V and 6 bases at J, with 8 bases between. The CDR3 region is CASSQTGTNEQFF. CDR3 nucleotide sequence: TGCGCCAGCAGCCAAACAGGGACCAATGAGCAGTTCTTC.

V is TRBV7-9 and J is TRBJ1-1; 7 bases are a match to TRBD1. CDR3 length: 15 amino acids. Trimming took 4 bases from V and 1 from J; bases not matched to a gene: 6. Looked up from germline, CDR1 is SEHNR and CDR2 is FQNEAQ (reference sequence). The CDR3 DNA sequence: TGTGCCAGCAGCTCCTTGACAGGGAGGAACACTGAAGCTTTCTTT. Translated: CASSSLTGRNTEAFF.

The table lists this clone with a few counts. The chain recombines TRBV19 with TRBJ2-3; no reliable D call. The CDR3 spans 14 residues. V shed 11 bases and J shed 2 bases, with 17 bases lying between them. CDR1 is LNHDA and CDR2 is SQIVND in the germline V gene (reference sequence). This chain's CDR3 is CARKVLVTTDTQYF. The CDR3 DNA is TGTGCCCGAAAAGTACTGGTAACCACAGATACGCAGTATTTT.

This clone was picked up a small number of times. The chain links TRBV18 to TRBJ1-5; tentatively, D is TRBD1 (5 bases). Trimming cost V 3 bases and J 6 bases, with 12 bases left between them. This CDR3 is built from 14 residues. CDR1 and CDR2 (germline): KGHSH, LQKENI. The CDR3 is CASSPGQGSQPQHF. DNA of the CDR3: TGTGCCAGCTCACCCGGGCAGGGAAGTCAGCCCCAGCATTTT.

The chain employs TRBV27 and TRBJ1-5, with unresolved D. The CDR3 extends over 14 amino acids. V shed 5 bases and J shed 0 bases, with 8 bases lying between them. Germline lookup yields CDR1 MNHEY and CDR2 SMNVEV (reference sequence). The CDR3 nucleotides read TGTGCCAGCAGTAACCTAGATAGCAATCAGCCCCAGCATTTT. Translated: CASSNLDSNQPQHF.

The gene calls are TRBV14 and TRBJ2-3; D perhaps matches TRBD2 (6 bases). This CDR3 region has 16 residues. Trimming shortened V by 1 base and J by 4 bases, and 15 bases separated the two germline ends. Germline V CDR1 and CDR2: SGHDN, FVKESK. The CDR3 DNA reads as TGTGCCAGCAGCCAAGGGACTCCTTCGGGAGCAGATACGCAGTATTTT. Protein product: CASSQGTPSGADTQYF.

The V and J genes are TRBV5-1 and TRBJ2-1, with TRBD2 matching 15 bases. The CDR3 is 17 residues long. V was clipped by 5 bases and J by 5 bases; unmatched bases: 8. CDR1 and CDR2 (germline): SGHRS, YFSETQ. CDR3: CASSRQGLAGGNNEQFF. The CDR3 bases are TGCGCCAGCAGTCGACAAGGACTAGCGGGAGGGAACAATGAGCAGTTCTTC.

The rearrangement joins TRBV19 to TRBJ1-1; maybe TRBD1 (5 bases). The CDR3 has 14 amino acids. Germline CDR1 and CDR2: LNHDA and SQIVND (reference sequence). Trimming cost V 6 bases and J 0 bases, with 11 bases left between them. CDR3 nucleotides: TGTGCCAGTAGGGAGGGGCAGCTGAACACTGAAGCTTTCTTT. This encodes CASREGQLNTEAFF.

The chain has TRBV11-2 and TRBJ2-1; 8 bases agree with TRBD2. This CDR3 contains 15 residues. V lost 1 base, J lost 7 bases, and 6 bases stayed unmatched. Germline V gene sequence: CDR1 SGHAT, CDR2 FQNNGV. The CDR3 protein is CASSLVPGGQNEQFF. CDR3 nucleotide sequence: TGTGCCAGCAGCTTAGTTCCGGGGGGGCAGAATGAGCAGTTCTTC.

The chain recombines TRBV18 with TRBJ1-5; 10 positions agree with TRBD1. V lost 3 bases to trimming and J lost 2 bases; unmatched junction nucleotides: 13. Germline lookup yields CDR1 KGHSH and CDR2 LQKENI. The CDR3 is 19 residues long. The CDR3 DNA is TGTGCCAGCTCACCTGGGACAGGGGACGCAAGAGTAGGCAATCAGCCCCAGCATTTT. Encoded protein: CASSPGTGDARVGNQPQHF.

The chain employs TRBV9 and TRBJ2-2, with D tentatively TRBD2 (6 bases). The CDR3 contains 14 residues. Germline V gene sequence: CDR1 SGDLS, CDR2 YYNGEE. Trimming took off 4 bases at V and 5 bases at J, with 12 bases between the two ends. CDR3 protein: CASSTRGSTGELFF. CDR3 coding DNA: TGTGCCAGCAGCACCCGGGGGAGTACCGGGGAGCTGTTTTTT.

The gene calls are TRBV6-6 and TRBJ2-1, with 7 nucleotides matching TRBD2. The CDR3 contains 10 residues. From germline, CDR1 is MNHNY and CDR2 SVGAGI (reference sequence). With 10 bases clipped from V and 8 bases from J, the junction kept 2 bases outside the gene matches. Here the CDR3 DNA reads TGTGCCATAGGGAGGGATGAGCAGTTCTTC. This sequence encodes CAIGRDEQFF.

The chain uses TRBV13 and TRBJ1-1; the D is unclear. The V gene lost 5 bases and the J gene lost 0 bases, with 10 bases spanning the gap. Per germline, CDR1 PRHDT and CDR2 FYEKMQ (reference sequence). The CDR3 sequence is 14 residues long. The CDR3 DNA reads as TGTGCCAGCAGCGCACAGATTATGAACACTGAAGCTTTCTTT. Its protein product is CASSAQIMNTEAFF.

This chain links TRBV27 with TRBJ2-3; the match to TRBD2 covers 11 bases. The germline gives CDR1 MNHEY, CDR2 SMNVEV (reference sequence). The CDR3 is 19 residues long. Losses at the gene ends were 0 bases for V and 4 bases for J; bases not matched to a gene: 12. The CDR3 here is CASSLSGPILAGVPDTQYF. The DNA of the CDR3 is TGTGCCAGCAGTTTATCGGGCCCTATACTAGCGGGGGTCCCAGATACGCAGTATTTT.

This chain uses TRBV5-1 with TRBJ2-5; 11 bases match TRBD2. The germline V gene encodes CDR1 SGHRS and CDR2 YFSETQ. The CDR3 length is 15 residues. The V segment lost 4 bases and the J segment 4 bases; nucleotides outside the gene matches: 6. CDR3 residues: CASSPSGGLGETQYF. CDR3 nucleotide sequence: TGCGCCAGCAGCCCTAGCGGGGGGTTGGGAGAGACCCAGTACTTC.

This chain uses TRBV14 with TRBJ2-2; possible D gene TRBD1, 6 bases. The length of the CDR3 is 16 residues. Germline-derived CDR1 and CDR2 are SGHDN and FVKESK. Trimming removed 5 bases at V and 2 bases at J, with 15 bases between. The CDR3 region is CASSNRDNLNTGELFF. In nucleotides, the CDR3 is TGTGCCAGCAGCAACCGGGACAACCTTAACACCGGGGAGCTGTTTTTT. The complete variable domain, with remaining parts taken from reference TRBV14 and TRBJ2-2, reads EAGVTQFPSHSVIEKGQTVTLRCDPISGHDNLYWYRRVMGKEIKFLLHFVKESKQDESGMPNNRFLAERTGGTYSTLKVQPAELEDSGVYFCASSNRDNLNTGELFFGEGSRLTVL.

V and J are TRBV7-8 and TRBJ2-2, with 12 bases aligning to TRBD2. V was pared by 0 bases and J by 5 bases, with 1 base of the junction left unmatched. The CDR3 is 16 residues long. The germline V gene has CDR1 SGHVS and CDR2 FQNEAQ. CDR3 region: CASSLALAGGTGELFF. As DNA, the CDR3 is TGTGCCAGCAGCTTAGCCCTAGCGGGAGGGACCGGGGAGCTGTTTTTT.

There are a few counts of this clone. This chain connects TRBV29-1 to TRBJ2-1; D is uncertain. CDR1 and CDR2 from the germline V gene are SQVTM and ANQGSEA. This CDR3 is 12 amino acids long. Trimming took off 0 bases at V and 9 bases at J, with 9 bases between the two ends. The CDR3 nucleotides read TGCAGCGTTGAAGATCTCCCTAGTGAGCAGTTCTTC. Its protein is CSVEDLPSEQFF.

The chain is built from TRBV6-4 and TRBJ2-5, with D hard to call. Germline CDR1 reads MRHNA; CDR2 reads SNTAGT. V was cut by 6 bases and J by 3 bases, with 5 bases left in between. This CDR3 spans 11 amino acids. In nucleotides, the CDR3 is TGTGCCAGCAGCCCTAAAGAGACCCAGTACTTC. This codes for CASSPKETQYF.

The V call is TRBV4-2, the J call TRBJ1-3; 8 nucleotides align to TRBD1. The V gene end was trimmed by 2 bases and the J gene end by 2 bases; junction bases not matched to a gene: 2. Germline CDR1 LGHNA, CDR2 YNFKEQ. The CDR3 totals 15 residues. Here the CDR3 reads CASSQPDRAGNTIYF. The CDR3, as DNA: TGTGCCAGCAGCCAACCGGACAGGGCTGGAAACACCATATATTTT.

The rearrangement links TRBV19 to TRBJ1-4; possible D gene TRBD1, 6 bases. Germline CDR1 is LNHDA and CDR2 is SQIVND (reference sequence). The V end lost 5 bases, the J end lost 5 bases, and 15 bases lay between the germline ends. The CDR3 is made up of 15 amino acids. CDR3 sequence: CASSLPQGRNEKLFF. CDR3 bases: TGTGCCAGTAGTCTCCCCCAGGGGCGCAATGAAAAACTGTTTTTT.